The rows below give T cell receptor beta chains drawn from one sample of a study of T cell responses to AZD1222 COVID-19 vaccine. Libraries were prepared by immunoSEQ multiplex PCR; TCRdb keeps only in-frame clonotypes and omits some of them. The sample includes approximately 85,000 clones, roughly 90% seen only once; the top ten take approximately 7%. The sequencing used peripheral blood, collected on day 0 of AZD1222 vaccination. All receptors come from an adult in good health. Both conserved end residues are part of each CDR3. A D gene is named only where the DNA matches it firmly. Rows may omit the clone size; those that give it use once, few, many or a size class.

J gene: TRBJ2-1; V gene: TRBV6-4; D gene: .; clone size: .; CDR3 protein: CASSDSGGGDEQFF; CDR3 DNA: TGTGCCAGCAGTGACTCGGGCGGTGGGGATGAGCAGTTCTTC
J gene: TRBJ2-3; V gene: TRBV5-6; D gene: TRBD1; clone size: .; CDR3 protein: CASSLNRGHQDTQYF; CDR3 DNA: TGTGCCAGCAGCTTAAACAGGGGGCATCAAGATACGCAGTATTTT
J gene: TRBJ1-2; V gene: TRBV28; D gene: .; clone size: .; CDR3 protein: CASSPRGQDGYTF; CDR3 DNA: TGTGCCAGCAGCCCTCGGGGGCAGGATGGCTACACCTTC
J gene: TRBJ2-7; V gene: TRBV3-1/TRBV3-2; D gene: .; clone size: few; CDR3 protein: CASSQFKGTATYEQYF; CDR3 DNA: TGTGCCAGCAGCCAATTTAAGGGGACTGCCACTTACGAGCAGTACTTC
J gene: TRBJ2-2; V gene: TRBV19; D gene: .; clone size: .; CDR3 protein: CASGSTGSNTGELFF; CDR3 DNA: TGTGCCAGTGGATCCACAGGGTCGAACACCGGGGAGCTGTTTTTT
J gene: TRBJ2-3; V gene: TRBV5-1; D gene: .; clone size: .; CDR3 protein: CASSLDTSSTDTQYF; CDR3 DNA: TGCGCCAGCAGCTTGGATACTAGTAGCACAGATACGCAGTATTTT
J gene: TRBJ1-5; V gene: TRBV19; D gene: .; clone size: .; CDR3 protein: CASRGLPNREDQPQHF; CDR3 DNA: TGTGCCAGTAGGGGGCTTCCGAACAGGGAGGATCAGCCCCAGCATTTT
J gene: TRBJ1-5; V gene: TRBV24-1; D gene: .; clone size: .; CDR3 protein: CATSVGSQPQHF; CDR3 DNA: TGTGCCACCAGTGTCGGTTCCCAGCCCCAGCATTTT
J gene: TRBJ1-1; V gene: TRBV4-1; D gene: TRBD1; clone size: .; CDR3 protein: CASSLPGQAAFF; CDR3 DNA: TGCGCCAGCAGCCTCCCGGGACAGGCGGCTTTCTTT
J gene: TRBJ2-3; V gene: TRBV7-2; D gene: TRBD1; clone size: few; CDR3 protein: CASSFGQGATDTQYF; CDR3 DNA: TGTGCCAGCAGCTTTGGACAGGGGGCTACAGATACGCAGTATTTT
J gene: TRBJ1-1; V gene: TRBV7-2; D gene: TRBD1; clone size: .; CDR3 protein: CASSSQGGARAFF; CDR3 DNA: TGTGCCAGCAGCTCCCAGGGGGGGGCCCGGGCTTTCTTT
J gene: TRBJ2-1; V gene: TRBV5-1; D gene: TRBD2; clone size: .; CDR3 protein: CASSLHLAGGPGDEQFF; CDR3 DNA: TGCGCCAGCAGCCTCCACTTAGCGGGAGGGCCGGGGGATGAGCAGTTCTTC
J gene: TRBJ2-7; V gene: TRBV6-4; D gene: TRBD2; clone size: .; CDR3 protein: CASSDSGGTSGKYEQYF; CDR3 DNA: TGTGCCAGCAGTGACTCGGGCGGGACTAGCGGGAAATACGAGCAGTACTTC
J gene: TRBJ1-5; V gene: TRBV6-5; D gene: .; clone size: once; CDR3 protein: CASSSTGLSNQPQHF; CDR3 DNA: TGTGCCAGCAGTTCCACAGGGTTAAGCAATCAGCCCCAGCATTTT
J gene: TRBJ2-1; V gene: TRBV28; D gene: TRBD2; clone size: once; CDR3 protein: CASSPPSGRANEQFF; CDR3 DNA: TGTGCCAGCAGTCCCCCTAGCGGGAGGGCCAATGAGCAGTTCTTC